This T cell receptor beta chain was recovered during a study of T cells after yellow fever vaccination. This clonotype has just a few counts. Germline V gene data show CDR1 as DFQATT and CDR2 as SNEGSKA (reference sequence). CDR3 length: 14 amino acids. Trimming removed 2 bases from V and 5 bases from J, with 12 bases in between. TCRdb fed the 5' RACE reads into MiXCR, producing one record per CDR3 protein. The repertoire holds roughly 260,000 distinct CDR3 sequences, with 10% to 15% as singletons. Here the sequenced sample was CD4+ T cells sorted from PBMCs, taken 45 days after the yellow fever booster vaccination. The chain has TRBV20-1 and TRBJ1-4; D gene uncertain. This sequence originates from a man aged 25 to 40 who received the YFV17D yellow fever vaccine. CDR3 sequence (DNA): TGCAGTGCTAGAAGGTCCTTAATAAATGAAAAACTGTTTTTT. Residues: CSARRSLINEKLFF.